This T cell receptor beta chain was identified during a study of neurological immune-mediated disorders. TCRdb itself ran the 5' RACE reads through MiXCR, one entry per CDR3 protein. This sample has around 50,000 distinct CDR3 sequences, with 16% found just once. This clonotype was seen at least ten times. CDR3 length equals 11 residues. Trimming pared 5 bases from V and 8 bases from J, leaving 7 bases between. CDR1 is ENHRY and CDR2 is SYGVKD in the germline V gene. Sequencing was done on a sample of PBMCs. This chain connects TRBV10-3 to TRBJ2-1; D is undetermined. This clonotype was obtained from a man between 60 and 75 years old in good health. CDR3 sequence: CAISMTDEQFF. CDR3 DNA: TGTGCCATCAGTATGACGGATGAGCAGTTCTTC.